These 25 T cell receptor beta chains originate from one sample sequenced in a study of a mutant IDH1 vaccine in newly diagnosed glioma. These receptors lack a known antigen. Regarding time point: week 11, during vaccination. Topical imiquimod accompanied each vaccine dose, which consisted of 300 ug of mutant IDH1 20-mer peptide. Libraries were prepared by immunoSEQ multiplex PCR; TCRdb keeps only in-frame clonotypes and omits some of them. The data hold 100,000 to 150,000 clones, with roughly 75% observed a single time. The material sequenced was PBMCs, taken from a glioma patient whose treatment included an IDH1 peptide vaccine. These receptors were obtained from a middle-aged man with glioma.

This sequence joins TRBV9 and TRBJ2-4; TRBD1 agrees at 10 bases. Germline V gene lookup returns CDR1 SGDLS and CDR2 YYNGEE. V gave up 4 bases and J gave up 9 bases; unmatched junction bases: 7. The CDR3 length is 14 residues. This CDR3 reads CASSPGQGTVIQYF. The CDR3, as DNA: TGTGCCAGCAGCCCGGGACAGGGGACGGTCATTCAGTACTTC.

The CDR3 region is CASSLSLGGPTSYNEQFF. For the CDR3, the DNA is TGTGCCAGCAGCTTGAGCCTAGGGGGACCAACCTCCTACAATGAGCAGTTCTTC. The chain uses TRBV5-4 and TRBJ2-1; a possible D gene is TRBD1 (6 bases). The germline V gene has CDR1 SGHNT and CDR2 YYREEE (reference sequence). Trimming removed 1 base at V and 0 bases at J, with 17 bases between. The CDR3 is 18 amino acids. The full variable domain, in which reference TRBV5-4 and TRBJ2-1 provide the parts outside the CDR3, is ETGVTQSPTHLIKTRGQQVTLRCSSQSGHNTVSWYQQALGQGPQFIFQYYREEENGRGNFPPRFSGLQFPNYSSELNVNALELDDSALYLCASSLSLGGPTSYNEQFFGPGTRLTVL.

The DNA for the CDR3 is TGTGCCAGCAGCTTGCTCCGGCCCTCTAACCCGTTCTTC. Its translation: CASSLLRPSNPFF. The gene calls are TRBV5-6 and TRBJ2-1; D not certain. The CDR3 extends over 13 amino acids. The V gene lost 1 base and the J gene lost 15 bases, with 17 bases spanning the gap. Germline V lookup: CDR1 SGHDT, CDR2 YYEEEE.

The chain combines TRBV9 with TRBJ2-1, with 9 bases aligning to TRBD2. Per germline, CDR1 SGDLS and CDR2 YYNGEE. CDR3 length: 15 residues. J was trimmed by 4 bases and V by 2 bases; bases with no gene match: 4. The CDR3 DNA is TGTGCCAGCAGCGTTAGCGGGAGTGGGTACAATGAGCAGTTCTTC. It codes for CASSVSGSGYNEQFF.

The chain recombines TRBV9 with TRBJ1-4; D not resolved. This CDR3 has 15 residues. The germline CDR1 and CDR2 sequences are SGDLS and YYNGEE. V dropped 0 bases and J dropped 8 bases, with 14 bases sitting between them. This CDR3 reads CASSVDSGGWEKLFF. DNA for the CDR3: TGTGCCAGCAGCGTAGACTCGGGAGGATGGGAAAAACTGTTTTTT.

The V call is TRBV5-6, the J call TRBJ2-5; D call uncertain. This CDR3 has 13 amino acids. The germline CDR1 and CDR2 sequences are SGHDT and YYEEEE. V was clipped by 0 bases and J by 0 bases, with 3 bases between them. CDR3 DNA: TGTGCCAGCAGCTTGGCCGACCAAGAGACCCAGTACTTC. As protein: CASSLADQETQYF.

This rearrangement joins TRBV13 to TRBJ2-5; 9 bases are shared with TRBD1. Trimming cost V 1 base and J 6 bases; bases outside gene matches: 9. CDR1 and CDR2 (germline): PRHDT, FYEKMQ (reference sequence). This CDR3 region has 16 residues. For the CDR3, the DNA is TGTGCCAGCAGCTTAGTAGCAGGACAGGGGCCCAAGACCCAGTACTTC. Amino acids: CASSLVAGQGPKTQYF.

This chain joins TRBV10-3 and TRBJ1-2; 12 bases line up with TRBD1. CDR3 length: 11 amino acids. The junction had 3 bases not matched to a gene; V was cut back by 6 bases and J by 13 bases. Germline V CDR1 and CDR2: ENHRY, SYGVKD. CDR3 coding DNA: TGTGCCATCAGGGGACAGGGGGCTTTCACCTTC. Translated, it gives CAIRGQGAFTF.

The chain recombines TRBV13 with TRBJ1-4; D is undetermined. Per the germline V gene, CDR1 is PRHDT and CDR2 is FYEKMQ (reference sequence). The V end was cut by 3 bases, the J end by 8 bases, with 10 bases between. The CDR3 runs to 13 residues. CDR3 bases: TGTGCCAGCAGCTTCGTTGGAGGGGAAAAACTGTTTTTT. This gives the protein CASSFVGGEKLFF.

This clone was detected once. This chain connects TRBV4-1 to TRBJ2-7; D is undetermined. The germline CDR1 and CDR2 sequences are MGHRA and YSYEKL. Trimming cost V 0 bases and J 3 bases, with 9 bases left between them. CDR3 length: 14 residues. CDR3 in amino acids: CASSQDYSIYEQYF. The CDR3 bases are TGCGCCAGCAGCCAAGATTATAGCATCTACGAGCAGTACTTC.

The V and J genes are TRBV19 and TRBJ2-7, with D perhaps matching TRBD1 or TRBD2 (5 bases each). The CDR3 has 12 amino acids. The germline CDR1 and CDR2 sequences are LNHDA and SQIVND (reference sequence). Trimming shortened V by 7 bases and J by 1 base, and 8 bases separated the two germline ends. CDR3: CASTGRSYEQYF. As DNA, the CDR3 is TGTGCCAGTACGGGACGGTCCTACGAGCAGTACTTC.

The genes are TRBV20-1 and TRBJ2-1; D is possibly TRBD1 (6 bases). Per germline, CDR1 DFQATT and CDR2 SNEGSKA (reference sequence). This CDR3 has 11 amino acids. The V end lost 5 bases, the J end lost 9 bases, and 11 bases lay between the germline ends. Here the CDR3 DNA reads TGCAGTGCTCACAGGGTTAGTGAGCAGTTCTTC. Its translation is CSAHRVSEQFF.

CDR3 in DNA: TGCAGCGTTGAAAATAGCCTACCCCAGGGGGCTTTCTTT. Translation: CSVENSLPQGAFF. The chain is built from TRBV29-1 and TRBJ1-1; D might be TRBD1 (6 bases). The CDR3 length is 13 residues. The germline V gene encodes CDR1 SQVTM and CDR2 ANQGSEA. Deletions cut 2 bases from V and 11 bases from J, with 18 bases between.

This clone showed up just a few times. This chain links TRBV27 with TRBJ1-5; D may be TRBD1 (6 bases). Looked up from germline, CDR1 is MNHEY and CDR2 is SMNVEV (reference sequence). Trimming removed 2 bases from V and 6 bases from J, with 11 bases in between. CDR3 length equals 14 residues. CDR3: CASSLSDRLQPQHF. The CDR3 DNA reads TGTGCCAGCAGTTTAAGTGACAGGCTTCAGCCCCAGCATTTT.

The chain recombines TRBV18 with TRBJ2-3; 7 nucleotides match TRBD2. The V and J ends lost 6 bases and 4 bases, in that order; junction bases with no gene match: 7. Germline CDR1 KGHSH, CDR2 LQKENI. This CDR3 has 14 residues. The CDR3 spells CASSSWRESDTQYF. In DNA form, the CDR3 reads TGTGCCAGCTCGTCCTGGCGGGAGTCAGATACGCAGTATTTT.

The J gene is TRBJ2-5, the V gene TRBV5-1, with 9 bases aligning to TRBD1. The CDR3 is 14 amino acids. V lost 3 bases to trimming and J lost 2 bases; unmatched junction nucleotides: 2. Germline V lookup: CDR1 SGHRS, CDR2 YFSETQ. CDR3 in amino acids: CASSSGTGQETQYF. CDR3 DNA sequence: TGCGCCAGCAGCTCCGGGACAGGGCAAGAGACCCAGTACTTC.

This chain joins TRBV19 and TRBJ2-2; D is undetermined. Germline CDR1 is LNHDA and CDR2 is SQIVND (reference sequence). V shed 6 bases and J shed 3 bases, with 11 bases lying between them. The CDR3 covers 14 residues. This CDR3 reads CASSPAAYTGELFF. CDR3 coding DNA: TGTGCCAGTAGCCCTGCGGCCTACACCGGGGAGCTGTTTTTT.

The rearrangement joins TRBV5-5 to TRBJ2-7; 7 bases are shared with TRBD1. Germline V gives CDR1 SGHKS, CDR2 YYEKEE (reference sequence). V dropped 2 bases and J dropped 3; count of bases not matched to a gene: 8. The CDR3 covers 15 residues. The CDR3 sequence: CASSFIFPGGYEQYF. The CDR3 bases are TGTGCCAGCAGCTTCATCTTTCCAGGGGGCTACGAGCAGTACTTC.

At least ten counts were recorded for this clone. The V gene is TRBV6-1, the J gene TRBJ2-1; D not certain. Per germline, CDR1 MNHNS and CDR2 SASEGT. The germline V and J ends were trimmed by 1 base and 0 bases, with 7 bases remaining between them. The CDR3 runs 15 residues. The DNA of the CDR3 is TGTGCCAGCAGTGAAGGGGTGGGCTCCTACAATGAGCAGTTCTTC. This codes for CASSEGVGSYNEQFF.

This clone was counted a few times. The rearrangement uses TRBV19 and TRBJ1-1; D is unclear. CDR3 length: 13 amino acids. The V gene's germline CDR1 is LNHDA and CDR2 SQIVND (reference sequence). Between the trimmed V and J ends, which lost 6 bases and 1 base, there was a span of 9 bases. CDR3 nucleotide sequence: TGTGCCAGTAGGAGCGGGAAGAACACTGAAGCTTTCTTT. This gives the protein CASRSGKNTEAFF. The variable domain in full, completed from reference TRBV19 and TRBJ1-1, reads DGGITQSPKYLFRKEGQNVTLSCEQNLNHDAMYWYRQDPGQGLRLIYYSQIVNDFQKGDIAEGYSVSREKKESFPLTVTSAQKNPTAFYLCASRSGKNTEAFFGQGTRLTVV.

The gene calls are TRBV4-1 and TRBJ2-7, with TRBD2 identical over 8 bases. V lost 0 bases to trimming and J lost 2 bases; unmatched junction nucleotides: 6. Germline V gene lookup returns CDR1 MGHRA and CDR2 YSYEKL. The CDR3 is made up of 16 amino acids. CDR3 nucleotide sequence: TGCGCCAGCAGCCAAGAGACGGGCGGGGGGCCCTACGAGCAGTACTTC. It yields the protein CASSQETGGGPYEQYF.

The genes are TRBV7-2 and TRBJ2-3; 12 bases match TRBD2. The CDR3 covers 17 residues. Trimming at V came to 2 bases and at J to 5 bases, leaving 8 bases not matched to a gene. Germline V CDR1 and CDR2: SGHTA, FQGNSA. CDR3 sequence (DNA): TGTGCCAGCAGCTTAACCCTGACTAGCGGGAGTCGAGATACGCAGTATTTT. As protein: CASSLTLTSGSRDTQYF.

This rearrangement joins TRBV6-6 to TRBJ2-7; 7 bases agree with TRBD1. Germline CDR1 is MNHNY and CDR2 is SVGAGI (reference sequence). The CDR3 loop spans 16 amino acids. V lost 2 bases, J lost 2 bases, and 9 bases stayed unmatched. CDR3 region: CASSYPGRQGTYEQYF. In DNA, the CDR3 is TGTGCCAGCAGTTACCCGGGTCGACAGGGAACCTACGAGCAGTACTTC.

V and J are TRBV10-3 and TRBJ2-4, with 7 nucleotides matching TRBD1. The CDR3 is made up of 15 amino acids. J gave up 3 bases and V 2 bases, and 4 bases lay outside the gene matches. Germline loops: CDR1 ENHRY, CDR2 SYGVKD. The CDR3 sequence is CAISETGVGKNIQYF. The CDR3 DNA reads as TGTGCCATCAGTGAGACAGGGGTGGGCAAAAACATTCAGTACTTC.

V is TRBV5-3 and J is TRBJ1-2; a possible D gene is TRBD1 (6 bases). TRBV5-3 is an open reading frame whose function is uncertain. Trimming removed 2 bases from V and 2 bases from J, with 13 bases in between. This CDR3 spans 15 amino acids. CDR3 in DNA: TGTGCCAGAAGCTTCTGTCCAGGGGCCAACTATGGCTACACCTTC. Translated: CARSFCPGANYGYTF.